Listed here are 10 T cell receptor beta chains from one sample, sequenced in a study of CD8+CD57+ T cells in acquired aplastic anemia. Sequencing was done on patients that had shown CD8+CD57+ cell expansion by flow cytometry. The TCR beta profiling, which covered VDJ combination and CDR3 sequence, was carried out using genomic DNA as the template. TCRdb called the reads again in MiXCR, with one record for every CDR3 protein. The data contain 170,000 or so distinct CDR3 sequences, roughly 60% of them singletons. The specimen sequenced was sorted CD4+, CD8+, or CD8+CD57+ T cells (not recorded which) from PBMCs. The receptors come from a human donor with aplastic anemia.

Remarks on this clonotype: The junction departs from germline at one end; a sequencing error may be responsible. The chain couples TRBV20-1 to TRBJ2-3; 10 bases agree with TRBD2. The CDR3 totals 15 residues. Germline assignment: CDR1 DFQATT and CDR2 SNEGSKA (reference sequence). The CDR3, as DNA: TGCAGTGCTAGGAGAGGACTAGCGGTTACAGAGACGCAGTATTTT. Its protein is CSARRGLAVTETQYF.

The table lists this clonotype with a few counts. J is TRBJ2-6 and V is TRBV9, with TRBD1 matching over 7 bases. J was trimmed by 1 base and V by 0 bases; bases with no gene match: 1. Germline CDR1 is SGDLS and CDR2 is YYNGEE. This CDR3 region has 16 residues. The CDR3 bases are TGTGCCAGCAGCGTAGTGACAGGGTCTGGGGCCAACGTCCTGACTTTC. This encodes CASSVVTGSGANVLTF.

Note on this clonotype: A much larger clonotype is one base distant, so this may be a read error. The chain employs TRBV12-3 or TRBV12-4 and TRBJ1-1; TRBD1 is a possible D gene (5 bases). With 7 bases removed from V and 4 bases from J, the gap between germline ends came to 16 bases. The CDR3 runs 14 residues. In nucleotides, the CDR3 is TGTGCCAGCATTCATGGGACGGGAGGCACTGAAGCTTTCTTT. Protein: CASIHGTGGTEAFF.

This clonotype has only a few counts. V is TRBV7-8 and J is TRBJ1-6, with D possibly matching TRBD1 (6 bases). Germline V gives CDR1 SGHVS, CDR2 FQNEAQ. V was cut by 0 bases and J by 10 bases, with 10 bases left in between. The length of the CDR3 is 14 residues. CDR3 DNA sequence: TGTGCCAGCAGCTTAGCGAAGGGGGGATCACCCCTCCACTTT. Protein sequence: CASSLAKGGSPLHF.

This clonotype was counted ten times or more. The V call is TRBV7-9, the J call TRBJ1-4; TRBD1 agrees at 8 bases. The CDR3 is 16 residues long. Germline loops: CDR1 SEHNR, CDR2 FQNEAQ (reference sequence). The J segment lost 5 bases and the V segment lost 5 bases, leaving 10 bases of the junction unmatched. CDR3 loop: CASSLQGASVNEKLFF. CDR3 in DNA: TGTGCCAGCAGCCTCCAGGGGGCGTCCGTAAATGAAAAACTGTTTTTT.

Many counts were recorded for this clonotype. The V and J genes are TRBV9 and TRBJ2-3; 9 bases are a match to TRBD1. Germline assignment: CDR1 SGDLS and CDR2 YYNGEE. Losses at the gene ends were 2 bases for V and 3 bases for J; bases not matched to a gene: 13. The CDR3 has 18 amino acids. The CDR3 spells CASSVQTGGYQETDTQYF. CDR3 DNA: TGTGCCAGCAGCGTCCAGACAGGGGGATATCAGGAGACAGATACGCAGTATTTT.

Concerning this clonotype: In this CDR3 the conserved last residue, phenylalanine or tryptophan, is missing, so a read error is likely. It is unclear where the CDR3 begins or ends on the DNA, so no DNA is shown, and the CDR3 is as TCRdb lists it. The CDR3 sequence: CASSSDPGI. The V and J genes are TRBV5-4 and TRBJ1-6. The CDR3 numbers 9 amino acids, ends counted. Germline values: CDR1 SGHNT, CDR2 YYREEE (reference sequence).

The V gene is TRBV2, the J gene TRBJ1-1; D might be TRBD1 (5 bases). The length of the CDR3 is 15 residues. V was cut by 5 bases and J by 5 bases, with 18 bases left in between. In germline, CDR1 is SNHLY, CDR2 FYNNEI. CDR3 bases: TGTGCCAGCAGTCCTCAGGGTTTACAACGGACTGAAGCTTTCTTT. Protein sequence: CASSPQGLQRTEAFF.

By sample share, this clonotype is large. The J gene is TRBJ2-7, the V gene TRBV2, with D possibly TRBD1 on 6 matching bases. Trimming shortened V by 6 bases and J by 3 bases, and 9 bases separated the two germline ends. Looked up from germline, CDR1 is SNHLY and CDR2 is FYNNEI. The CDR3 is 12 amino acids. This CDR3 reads CASSYRDYEQYF. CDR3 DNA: TGTGCCAGCAGCTACAGGGACTACGAGCAGTACTTC.

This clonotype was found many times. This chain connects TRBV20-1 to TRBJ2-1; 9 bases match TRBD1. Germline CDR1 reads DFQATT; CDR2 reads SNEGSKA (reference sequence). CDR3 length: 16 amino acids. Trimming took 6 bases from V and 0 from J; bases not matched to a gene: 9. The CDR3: CSAPDRGSTSYNEQFF. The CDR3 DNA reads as TGCAGTGCCCCTGACAGGGGGAGTACCTCCTACAATGAGCAGTTCTTC.